This T cell receptor (beta chain) was captured by sequencing in a study of CD8+ T cells in alopecia areata. Whole-study context: For the treated group, dosing was oral tofacitinib at 5 to 10 mg twice daily. The SALT score measured affected scalp surface percentage in treated patients.

Treatment denoted: oral pan-JAK inhibitor, 5-10 mg twice daily. PBMCs, the starting material, were the source of sorted CD4+ and CD8+ T cells. Concerning this clone: Its antigen is still unknown.

V shed 2 bases, J shed 3 bases, and the junction held 19 bases outside the gene matches. There are 20 residues in the CDR3. CDR1 is MDHEN and CDR2 is SYDVKM in the germline V gene. Sequencing templates came from extracted RNA that was reverse transcribed into cDNA. Generated by immunoSEQ multiplex PCR, the TCRdb table keeps only in-frame clones and is missing some. In the table there are approximately 280,000 clones, 58% of which are singletons. General study findings and limits: For patients receiving tofacitinib, scalp clonality and expanded CD8+ clones among the top 100 significantly decreased.

Here the sequenced sample was CD4+ T cells sorted from blood, taken at week 24, from a patient treated with tofacitinib. The receptor was isolated from a human donor with alopecia areata. The V gene is TRBV28, the J gene TRBJ2-3; 8 nucleotides align to TRBD1. CDR3 protein: CASSLPTLGQGPIATDTQYF. The CDR3 DNA sequence: TGTGCCAGCAGTTTACCCACTCTAGGACAGGGCCCAATAGCAACAGATACGCAGTATTTT.